This TCR beta chain was retrieved from a study of spatial heterogeneity in lung cancer. As for the study in general: Sequences of the beta chain were consistently detected in greater numbers than alpha-chain sequences. Overall study results and limits: Ubiquitous expanded tumor TCRs appeared in blood more at resection than follow-up.

This clonotype was found once. Its antigen is undetermined. Individual TCR cDNA molecules each bore their own unique molecular identifier. TCRdb ran MiXCR on the 5' RACE reads and lists one entry per CDR3 protein. The sample contains about 16,000 distinct CDR3 sequences, 7.9% of which appear only once. The time point is: sample taken at primary tumor resection. Sequencing was performed on whole RNA extracted from tumor and nontumor lung tissue, or from frozen PBMC, and the material was left unsorted. The donors, 70 or so patients with untreated early-stage non-small cell lung cancer, provided the samples. The CDR3 contains 16 residues. Germline lookup yields CDR1 LGHNA and CDR2 YSLEER. V gave up 3 bases and J gave up 7 bases; unmatched junction bases: 9.

The TCR originated in a female donor with early-stage non-small cell lung cancer. The chain uses TRBV4-3 and TRBJ2-1; 10 bases map to TRBD2. The sample consisted of PBMCs, taken at surgery. The CDR3 DNA reads as TGCGCCAGCAGCCACTTGACTAGCGGGCGGAAAAATGAGCAGTTCTTC. Encoded protein: CASSHLTSGRKNEQFF.